This T cell receptor (beta chain) emerged from a study of graft-versus-host responses after intestinal transplantation. Across the study: Transplant recipients had multivisceral, liver-intestinal, or isolated intestinal grafts. Study results and limitations: Analysis identified GvH clones in recipient marrow, with some appearing first in ileum or blood.

The CDR3 has 14 amino acids. Germline V CDR1 and CDR2: LGHNA, YNFKEQ. The germline V and J ends were trimmed by 4 bases and 9 bases, with 13 bases remaining between them. This clone was observed once. Its antigen is unidentified. Graft-derived tissue was subjected to processing to liberate intraepithelial and lamina propria lymphocytes. Here immunoSEQ multiplex PCR was the method, and the copy in TCRdb shows in-frame clones only, minus some. The sample yields about 29,000 clones, over 60% seen once. The clonotype comes from a human patient who received an intestinal transplant, so some T cells may come from the graft donor. The chain recombines TRBV4-2 with TRBJ1-6; maybe TRBD1 (5 bases). Specimen: ileum tissue, collected 98 days after intestinal transplantation. CDR3 loop: CASSPRQRSSPLHF. In DNA form, the CDR3 reads TGTGCCAGCAGCCCCCGACAGAGGTCTTCACCCCTCCACTTT.